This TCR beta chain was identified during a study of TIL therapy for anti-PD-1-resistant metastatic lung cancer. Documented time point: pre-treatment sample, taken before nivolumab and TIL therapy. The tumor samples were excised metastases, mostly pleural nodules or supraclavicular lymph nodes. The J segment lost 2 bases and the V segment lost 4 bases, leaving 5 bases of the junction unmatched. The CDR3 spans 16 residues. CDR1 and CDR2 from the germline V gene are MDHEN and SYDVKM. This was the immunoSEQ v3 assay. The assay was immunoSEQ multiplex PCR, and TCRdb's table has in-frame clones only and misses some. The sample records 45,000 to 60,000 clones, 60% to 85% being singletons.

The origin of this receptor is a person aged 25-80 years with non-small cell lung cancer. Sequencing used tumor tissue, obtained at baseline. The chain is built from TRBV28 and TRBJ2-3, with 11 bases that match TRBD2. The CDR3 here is CASSSRLAGHTDTQYF. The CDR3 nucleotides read TGTGCCAGCAGTTCCCGACTAGCGGGACACACAGATACGCAGTATTTT.